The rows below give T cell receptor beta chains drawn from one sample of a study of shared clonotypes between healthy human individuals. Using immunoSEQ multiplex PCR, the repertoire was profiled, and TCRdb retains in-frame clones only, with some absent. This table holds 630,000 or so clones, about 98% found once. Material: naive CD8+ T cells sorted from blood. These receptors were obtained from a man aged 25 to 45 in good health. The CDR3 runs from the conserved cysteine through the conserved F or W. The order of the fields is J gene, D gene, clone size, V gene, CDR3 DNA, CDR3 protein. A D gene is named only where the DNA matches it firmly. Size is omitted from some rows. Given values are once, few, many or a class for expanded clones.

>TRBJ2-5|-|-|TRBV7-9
TGTGCCAGCAGCTTAGCGCTAGAGACCCAGTACTTC
CASSLALETQYF
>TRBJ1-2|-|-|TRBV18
TGTGCCAGCTCACCCTTCGGGACGGAGAATAAGCTCTATGGCTACACCTTC
CASSPFGTENKLYGYTF
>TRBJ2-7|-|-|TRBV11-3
TGTGCCAGCAGCTTACCCCTAGTTCCTCAAGTATTCGAGCAGTACTTC
CASSLPLVPQVFEQYF
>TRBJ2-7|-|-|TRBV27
TGTGCCAGCAGTCCGCCGATGCTCTACGAGCAGTACTTC
CASSPPMLYEQYF
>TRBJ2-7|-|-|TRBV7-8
TGTGCCAGCAGCTTAGGGCGGGACTACGAGCAGTACTTC
CASSLGRDYEQYF
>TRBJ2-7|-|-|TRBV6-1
TGTGCCAGCCTGCCGGCAAGCTTAGTCGAGCAGTACTTC
CASLPASLVEQYF
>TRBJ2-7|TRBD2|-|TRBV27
TGTGCCAGCAGTCCTGGACTAGCGGGAGTGAGGGAGCAGTACTTC
CASSPGLAGVREQYF
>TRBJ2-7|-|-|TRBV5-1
TGCGCCAGCAGCTTTGTCAGACCACCTGCTCCTTCCTACGAGCAGTACTTC
CASSFVRPPAPSYEQYF
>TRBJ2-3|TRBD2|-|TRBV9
TGTGCCAGCAGCCCTCGGACTAGCGGAGATACGCAGTATTTT
CASSPRTSGDTQYF
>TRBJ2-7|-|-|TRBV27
TGTGCCAGCAGTACTCTACTAGCTCCAAACTACGAGCAGTACTTC
CASSTLLAPNYEQYF
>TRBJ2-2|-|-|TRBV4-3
TGCGCCAGCAGCCAAGAAACTGGGGTTTGGGAGCTGTTTTTT
CASSQETGVWELFF
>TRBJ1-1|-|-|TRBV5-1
TGCGCCAGCCGCCAGTTGGACACTGAAGCTTTCTTT
CASRQLDTEAFF
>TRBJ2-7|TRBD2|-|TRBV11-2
TGTGCCAGCAGCTTAGTTTCGAGCGGGAGGGCCTCCTACGAGCAGTACTTC
CASSLVSSGRASYEQYF
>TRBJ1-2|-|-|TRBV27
TGTGCCAGCAGTTTAGGGGGATCAAGCTATGGCTACACCTTC
CASSLGGSSYGYTF
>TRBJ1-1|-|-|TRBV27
TGTGCCAGCAAAGTGGGCAGGGTAAGGACTGAAGCTTTCTTT
CASKVGRVRTEAFF
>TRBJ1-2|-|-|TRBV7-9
TGTGCCAGCAGCCCGCCTCAGGATTCCTGGGGCTACACCTTC
CASSPPQDSWGYTF
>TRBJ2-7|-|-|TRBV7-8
TGTGCCAGCAGCCTATCCTACGAGCAGTACTTC
CASSLSYEQYF
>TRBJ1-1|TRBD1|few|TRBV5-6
TGTGCCAGCAGCTTGGCCAGGGGGCTGAGCACTGAAGCTTTCTTT
CASSLARGLSTEAFF
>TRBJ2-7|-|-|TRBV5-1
TGCGCCAGCAGCTTGGAAGGAGACGAGCAGTACTTC
CASSLEGDEQYF
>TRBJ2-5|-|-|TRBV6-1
TGTGCCAGCAGTGAAATACGAGGAGCCCAAGAGACCCAGTACTTC
CASSEIRGAQETQYF
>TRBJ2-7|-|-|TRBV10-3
TGTGCCATCAGTGAGTCGGGGGGGGGCCCCTACGAGCAGTACTTC
CAISESGGGPYEQYF
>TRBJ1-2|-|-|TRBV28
TGTGCCAGCAGTTTCGGTAGGGCTTATGGCTACACCTTC
CASSFGRAYGYTF
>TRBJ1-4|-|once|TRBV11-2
TGTGCCAGCCGGTCGGGTAGGGGTATAGAAAAACTGTTTTTT
CASRSGRGIEKLFF
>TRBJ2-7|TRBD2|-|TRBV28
TGTGCCAGCAGCCTAGGGACTAGCGGGAGGCCTTACTCCTACGAGCAGTACTTC
CASSLGTSGRPYSYEQYF
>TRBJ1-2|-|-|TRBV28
TGTGCCAGCAGTTTTACAGGAGGAAACTATGGCTACACCTTC
CASSFTGGNYGYTF
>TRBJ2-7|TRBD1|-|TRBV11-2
TGTGCCAGCAGCCCTTACCCTCGACAGGGGGCTGACCACGAGCAGTACTTC
CASSPYPRQGADHEQYF
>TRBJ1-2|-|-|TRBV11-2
TGTGCCAGCAGCTTACCCCAAACAGGGTTTGGCTACACCTTC
CASSLPQTGFGYTF
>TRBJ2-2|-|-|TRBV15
TGTGCCACCAGCTTCCAATTCGGGGAGCTGTTTTTT
CATSFQFGELFF
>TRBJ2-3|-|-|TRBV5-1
TGCGCCAGCAGCTTGGCAGGCTACCTCACAGATACGCAGTATTTT
CASSLAGYLTDTQYF
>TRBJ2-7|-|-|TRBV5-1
TGCGCCAGCAGCTCGTATGGGTCCTTCTACGAGCAGTACTTC
CASSSYGSFYEQYF
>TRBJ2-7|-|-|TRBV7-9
TGTGCCAGCAGCTTAGGACCGGTGAACTACGAGCAGTACTTC
CASSLGPVNYEQYF
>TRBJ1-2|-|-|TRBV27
TGTGCCAGCAGTAAAGGGGGTGGCTACACCTTC
CASSKGGGYTF
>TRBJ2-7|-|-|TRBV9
TGTGCCAGCAGCCCCCAGGGGGGCACCTACGAGCAGTACTTC
CASSPQGGTYEQYF
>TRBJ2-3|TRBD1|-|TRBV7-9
TGTGCCAGCAGCTTAGCTCCGGGACAGGGGCCAGATACGCAGTATTTT
CASSLAPGQGPDTQYF
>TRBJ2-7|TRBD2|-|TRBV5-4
TGTGCCAGCAGCTTGGGGGTGGTAGCGGGGAACGAGCAGTACTTC
CASSLGVVAGNEQYF
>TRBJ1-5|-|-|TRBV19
TGTGCCAGTAGTGAGTGGGCCTGGGACAATCAGCCCCAGCATTTT
CASSEWAWDNQPQHF
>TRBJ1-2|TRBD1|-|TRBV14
TGTGCCAGCAGCCACTGGACAGGGGGCACTAACTATGGCTACACCTTC
CASSHWTGGTNYGYTF
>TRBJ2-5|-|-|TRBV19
TGTGCCAGTAGTCTTTCTACGGGGGAAGGAGAGACCCAGTACTTC
CASSLSTGEGETQYF
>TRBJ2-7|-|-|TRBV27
TGTGCCAGCAGTCAAGGAGGACGGTCCTACGAGCAGTACTTC
CASSQGGRSYEQYF
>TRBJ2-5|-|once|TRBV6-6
TGTGCCAGCAGTTACCCGACCCCTCAACAGACCCAGTACTTC
CASSYPTPQQTQYF
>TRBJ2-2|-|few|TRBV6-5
TGTGCCAGCAGTTCCGGGGGGCTCGCCGGGGAGCTGTTTTTT
CASSSGGLAGELFF
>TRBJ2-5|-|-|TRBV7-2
TGTGCCAGCAGCACGGGACGGGCGAGGGAGACCCAGTACTTC
CASSTGRARETQYF
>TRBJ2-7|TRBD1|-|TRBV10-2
TGCGCCAGCACCGAAAAGACAGGGATCCACGAGCAGTACTTC
CASTEKTGIHEQYF
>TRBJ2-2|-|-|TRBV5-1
TGCGCCAGCAGCTCCGTAGGCGGCGGGGAGCTGTTTTTT
CASSSVGGGELFF
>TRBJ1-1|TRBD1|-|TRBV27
TGTGCCAGCAGTTTATCCCGACAGGGTGAGGCTTTCTTT
CASSLSRQGEAFF
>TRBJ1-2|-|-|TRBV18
TGTGCCAGCTCACCAGGCAGATCGATCTATGGCTACACCTTC
CASSPGRSIYGYTF
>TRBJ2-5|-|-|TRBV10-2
TGCGCCAGCAGTGAGTTTGGGCTAGCAGCGTACCAAGAGACCCAGTACTTC
CASSEFGLAAYQETQYF
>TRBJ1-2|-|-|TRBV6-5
TGTGCCAGCAGTCCCCCGACGGCGAACTATGGCTACACCTTC
CASSPPTANYGYTF
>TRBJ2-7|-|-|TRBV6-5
TGTGCCAGCAGCTCCCGTTTCGGGGCGGGTGAGCAGTACTTC
CASSSRFGAGEQYF